Each of the 24 T cell receptor beta chains below was sequenced from the same sample in a study of blood T cell repertoires in COVID-19. Data came from immunoSEQ multiplex PCR; TCRdb stores just in-frame clones and leaves some out. The sample consists of under 130,000 clones, approximately 62% of them appearing once. Sequencing used peripheral blood. The source of these receptors is an elderly man with acute or convalescent COVID-19.

V usage is TRBV6-2 or TRBV6-3 and J usage is TRBJ1-1; D uncertain. Trimming took 4 bases from V and 4 from J, leaving 16 bases between them. There are 15 residues in the CDR3. Germline V gene lookup returns CDR1 MNHEY and CDR2 SVGEGT. CDR3 region: CASSSIRKGGTEAFF. CDR3 nucleotides: TGTGCCAGCAGTTCCATCAGGAAGGGAGGCACTGAAGCTTTCTTT.

This clone was observed a few times. The rearrangement links TRBV24-1 to TRBJ2-7, with 14 positions matching TRBD2. Germline CDR1 reads KGHDR; CDR2 reads SFDVKD. The length of the CDR3 is 15 residues. V gave up 5 bases and J gave up 6 bases; unmatched junction bases: 5. CDR3 bases: TGTGCCACCAGTGGTATGGGACTAGCGGGAGTCGAGCAGTACTTC. Protein product: CATSGMGLAGVEQYF.

This clone was seen a handful of times. The chain uses TRBV19 and TRBJ1-5; weak D call: TRBD1 (5 bases). The length of the CDR3 is 15 residues. The germline V gene has CDR1 LNHDA and CDR2 SQIVND (reference sequence). The V end was cut by 4 bases, the J end by 1 base, with 11 bases between. CDR3 sequence: CASSTTERSNQPQHF. The CDR3 coding sequence is TGTGCCAGTAGTACGACAGAAAGAAGCAATCAGCCCCAGCATTTT.

This clone has only a few counts. This rearrangement joins TRBV20-1 to TRBJ2-7, with 10 nucleotides matching TRBD2. Germline V gives CDR1 DFQATT, CDR2 SNEGSKA (reference sequence). With V trimmed by 3 bases and J by 3 bases, 8 bases remained unmatched. This CDR3 has 15 residues. The CDR3 loop reads CSASLRTSGHYEQYF. The CDR3 bases are TGCAGTGCTAGTCTACGGACTAGCGGCCACTACGAGCAGTACTTC.

This clone was counted once. This chain connects TRBV5-1 to TRBJ2-7, with a possible D match to TRBD2 (5 bases). CDR3 length: 18 residues. V lost 0 bases and J lost 0, with 19 bases in between. Germline V lookup: CDR1 SGHRS, CDR2 YFSETQ. For the CDR3, the DNA is TGCGCCAGCAGCTTGGTAGTTCCCGGACTCGCCAGCTCCTACGAGCAGTACTTC. Encoded protein: CASSLVVPGLASSYEQYF.

This clone turned up a few times. V usage is TRBV27 and J usage is TRBJ1-3; TRBD1 is a possible D gene (5 bases). V was pared by 5 bases and J by 0 bases, with 14 bases between. Germline V CDR1 and CDR2: MNHEY, SMNVEV (reference sequence). The CDR3 covers 16 residues. CDR3 protein: CASSPQGRPSGNTIYF. The DNA for the CDR3 is TGTGCCAGCAGTCCCCAGGGTAGGCCCTCTGGAAACACCATATATTTT.

This chain connects TRBV5-6 to TRBJ2-1; perhaps TRBD2 as D (6 bases). The CDR3 is 13 residues long. Trimming removed 4 bases from V and 10 bases from J, with 15 bases in between. Germline CDR1 and CDR2: SGHDT and YYEEEE. The CDR3 loop reads CASSLRDSSEQFF. CDR3 nucleotides: TGTGCCAGCAGCCTCCGGGACTCCTCAGAGCAGTTCTTC. Full variable domain (missing parts from reference TRBV5-6 and TRBJ2-1): DAGVTQSPTHLIKTRGQQVTLRCSPKSGHDTVSWYQQALGQGPQFIFQYYEEEERQRGNFPDRFSGHQFPNYSSELNVNALLLGDSALYLCASSLRDSSEQFFGPGTRLTVL.

The chain links TRBV7-6 to TRBJ2-4, with D possibly matching TRBD1 (6 bases). In germline, CDR1 is SGHVS, CDR2 FNYEAQ. The V end lost 1 base, the J end lost 1 base, and 11 bases lay between the germline ends. This CDR3 has 16 residues. CDR3: CASSLGGQGAKNIQYF. CDR3 DNA: TGTGCCAGCAGCTTAGGCGGCCAGGGGGCCAAAAACATTCAGTACTTC.

This chain links TRBV12-3 or TRBV12-4 with TRBJ2-1; 9 nucleotides match TRBD1. The CDR3 contains 13 residues. The ends lost 1 base at V and 8 bases at J; junction bases unmatched: 0. Written as DNA, the CDR3 is TGTGCCAGCAGTTTAGGGACAGGGGATGAGCAGTTCTTC. This codes for CASSLGTGDEQFF.

V gene TRBV10-3 combines with J gene TRBJ2-3; D is possibly TRBD2 (7 bases). The CDR3 is 14 residues long. V lost 4 bases, J lost 1 base, and 9 bases lay in between. Germline loops: CDR1 ENHRY, CDR2 SYGVKD. The CDR3 DNA is TGTGCCATCAGTGGGGGGGGCCGCACAGATACGCAGTATTTT. It specifies CAISGGGRTDTQYF.

This clone turned up a few times. The V gene is TRBV28, the J gene TRBJ1-6; possible D gene TRBD1, 5 bases. Germline V gives CDR1 MDHEN, CDR2 SYDVKM. The CDR3 is made up of 14 amino acids. V dropped 3 bases and J dropped 7 bases, with 10 bases sitting between them. For the CDR3, the DNA is TGTGCCAGCAGTTTTTCAGGGATAAATTCACCCCTCCACTTT. It translates to CASSFSGINSPLHF.

This clone was observed once. The V and J genes are TRBV18 and TRBJ2-7; 8 bases match TRBD2. V lost 4 bases and J lost 3; bases outside the gene matches: 5. CDR1 is KGHSH and CDR2 is LQKENI in the germline V gene. CDR3 length equals 14 residues. The DNA for the CDR3 is TGTGCCAGCTCACTGGACCGGGGGGGCTACGAGCAGTACTTC. Protein product: CASSLDRGGYEQYF.

V and J are TRBV9 and TRBJ2-7; TRBD2 matches 8 bases. The trim removed 0 bases at V and 2 bases at J, leaving 4 bases unmatched. The CDR3 is 15 amino acids. Germline lookup yields CDR1 SGDLS and CDR2 YYNGEE. Written as DNA, the CDR3 is TGTGCCAGCAGCGTAGCCGGGGGGGGACCCTACGAGCAGTACTTC. This codes for CASSVAGGGPYEQYF.

V usage is TRBV28 and J usage is TRBJ1-2; the D gene is possibly TRBD1 (6 bases). This CDR3 spans 16 amino acids. CDR1 MDHEN and CDR2 SYDVKM come from the germline V gene. V lost 6 bases to trimming and J lost 1 base, with 18 bases between them. The CDR3 bases are TGTGCCAGCAGCCCGGGGGGCAGGATCTATAACTATGGCTACACCTTC. Protein: CASSPGGRIYNYGYTF.

This clone was observed once. V is TRBV19 and J is TRBJ1-4, with no clear D. Germline CDR1 LNHDA, CDR2 SQIVND (reference sequence). The CDR3 runs 15 residues. Deletions cut 5 bases from V and 3 bases from J, with 13 bases between. The CDR3 is CASSPNTSPNEKLFF. In nucleotides, the CDR3 is TGTGCCAGTAGTCCCAACACGTCCCCTAATGAAAAACTGTTTTTT.

J is TRBJ2-1 and V is TRBV15; the D gene is possibly TRBD2 (5 bases). V gave up 8 bases and J gave up 9 bases, with 14 bases separating them. Looked up from germline, CDR1 is LNHNV and CDR2 is YYDKDF (reference sequence). The CDR3 consists of 12 residues. The CDR3 coding sequence is TGTGCCACCTCCCCGGGGTTGACTGAGCAGTTCTTC. It specifies CATSPGLTEQFF.

The CDR3 DNA sequence: TGTGCCAGCAGTGAATCCGGGGTCGGGAGGAATGAGCAGTTCTTC. Translated: CASSESGVGRNEQFF. The chain is built from TRBV2 and TRBJ2-1, with 7 positions matching TRBD2. Germline V gene sequence: CDR1 SNHLY, CDR2 FYNNEI. J gave up 7 bases and V 2 bases, and 8 bases lay outside the gene matches. The CDR3 runs 15 residues.

The rearrangement uses TRBV7-8 and TRBJ1-1; D unclear. From germline, CDR1 is SGHVS and CDR2 FQNEAQ. CDR3 length: 13 amino acids. V was cut by 3 bases and J by 8 bases, with 13 bases left in between. CDR3 sequence reads: CASSLGGIREAFF. The CDR3 DNA reads TGTGCCAGCAGCTTGGGAGGGATTAGAGAAGCTTTCTTT. Full variable domain (rest looked up from reference TRBV7-8 and TRBJ1-1): GAGVSQSPRYKVAKRGQDVALRCDPISGHVSLFWYQQALGQGPEFLTYFQNEAQLDKSGLPSDRFFAERPEGSVSTLKIQRTQQEDSAVYLCASSLGGIREAFFGQGTRLTVV.

The chain carries TRBV5-4 and TRBJ2-7; 10 nucleotides line up with TRBD1. The germline CDR1 and CDR2 sequences are SGHNT and YYREEE (reference sequence). CDR3 length: 16 residues. V shed 5 bases, J shed 0 bases, and the junction held 8 bases outside the gene matches. The CDR3 nucleotides read TGTGCCAGCAGTTCCGGGACAGGGGCCAGCTCCTACGAGCAGTACTTC. It specifies CASSSGTGASSYEQYF.

The V call is TRBV15, the J call TRBJ2-7; 7 bases map to TRBD1. Germline CDR1 reads LNHNV; CDR2 reads YYDKDF (reference sequence). CDR3 size: 13 residues. The V gene end was trimmed by 5 bases and the J gene end by 2 bases; junction bases not matched to a gene: 3. This chain's CDR3 is CATSFGTAYEQYF. CDR3 nucleotides: TGTGCCACCAGCTTCGGGACAGCCTACGAGCAGTACTTC.

This clone was counted only a few times. This chain connects TRBV5-8 to TRBJ2-4; 7 nucleotides align to TRBD2. There are 14 residues in the CDR3. Germline lookup yields CDR1 SGHTS and CDR2 YDEGEE. Trimming cost V 4 bases and J 8 bases; bases outside gene matches: 9. In nucleotides, the CDR3 is TGTGCCAGCAGCCCCAGAAACGGGAGGTACATTCAGTACTTC. Amino acids: CASSPRNGRYIQYF.

The chain links TRBV2 to TRBJ2-2; maybe TRBD1 (6 bases). Germline CDR1 SNHLY, CDR2 FYNNEI. The CDR3 is 13 amino acids. Trimming cost V 6 bases and J 5 bases, with 10 bases left between them. The CDR3 spells CASREQGTGELFF. As DNA, the CDR3 is TGTGCCAGCAGAGAACAGGGAACCGGGGAGCTGTTTTTT.

The chain has TRBV28 and TRBJ1-1, with D tentatively TRBD1 (6 bases). The CDR3 has 15 residues. The germline V gene encodes CDR1 MDHEN and CDR2 SYDVKM. The V and J ends lost 5 bases and 4 bases respectively, with 17 bases between them. The CDR3 protein is CASSRTTGTRTEAFF. The CDR3 region has the DNA TGTGCCAGCAGTCGAACGACAGGTACTCGCACTGAAGCTTTCTTT.

The chain employs TRBV3-1 (or the pseudogene TRBV3-2) and TRBJ2-1; D remains unclear. CDR1 and CDR2 (germline): LGHDT, YNNKEL (reference sequence). With 1 base removed from V and 3 bases from J, the gap between germline ends came to 4 bases. The length of the CDR3 is 13 residues. CDR3 DNA: TGTGCCAGCAGCCAAGGAGTCTACAATGAGCAGTTCTTC. Translated: CASSQGVYNEQFF.